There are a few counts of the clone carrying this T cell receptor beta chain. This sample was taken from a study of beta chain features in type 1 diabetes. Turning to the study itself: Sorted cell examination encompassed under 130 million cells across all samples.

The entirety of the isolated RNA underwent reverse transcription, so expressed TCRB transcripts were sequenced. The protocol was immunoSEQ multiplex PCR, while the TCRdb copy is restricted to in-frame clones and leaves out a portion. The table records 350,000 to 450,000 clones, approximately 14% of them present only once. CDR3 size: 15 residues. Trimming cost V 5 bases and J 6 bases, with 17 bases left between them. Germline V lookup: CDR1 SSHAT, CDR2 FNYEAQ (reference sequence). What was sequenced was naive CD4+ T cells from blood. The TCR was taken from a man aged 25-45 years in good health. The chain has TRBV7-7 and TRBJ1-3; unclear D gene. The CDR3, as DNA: TGTGCCAGCAGCCCCATCTCGGGAGGAGAAAACACCATATATTTT. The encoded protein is CASSPISGGENTIYF.